The rows below give T cell receptor beta chains drawn from one sample of a study of blood T cell repertoires in COVID-19. Produced via immunoSEQ multiplex PCR; TCRdb's table is partial and in-frame only. The sample consists of fewer than 55,000 clones, over 80% of them appearing once. The sequenced material came from peripheral blood. The receptors were sampled from a man in his 70s with active COVID-19. Each CDR3 is given with its conserved first and last residue. Each record gives: clone size, D gene, V gene, J gene, CDR3 DNA, CDR3 protein. The D gene is left open where the match is weak. Clone size is shown for a subset of rows, as once, few, many or a class of expanded clone.

few	.	TRBV2	TRBJ1-2	TGTGCCAGCAGTGAGTCAGGGGAAGGACATGGCTACACCTTC	CASSESGEGHGYTF
.	.	TRBV7-8	TRBJ1-1	TGTGCCAGCAGCTTAGTGCAGGGTGGGAACACTGAAGCTTTCTTT	CASSLVQGGNTEAFF
.	TRBD2	TRBV10-3	TRBJ2-3	TGTGCCAGCTGGACTAGCGGGGTCACAGATACGCAGTATTTT	CASWTSGVTDTQYF
.	.	TRBV4-3	TRBJ2-7	TGCGCCAGCAGCCAAGAGCTAGCTAGGAGGGCCGAGCAGTACTTC	CASSQELARRAEQYF
.	TRBD1	TRBV7-2	TRBJ1-2	TGTGCCAGCAGCTCCCAGAGGGGGACAGGGGGCGTCTATGGCTACACCTTC	CASSSQRGTGGVYGYTF
.	TRBD1	TRBV19	TRBJ2-7	TGTGCCAGTAGTATTTGGCAGGGGGCGGACGAGCAGTACTTC	CASSIWQGADEQYF
.	.	TRBV27	TRBJ2-2	TGTGCCAGCAGTTTGGGGGCAGCCACCGGGGAGCTGTTTTTT	CASSLGAATGELFF
.	TRBD2	TRBV4-1	TRBJ2-1	TGCGCCAGCAGCCAAGATCGGACTAGCGGGGGGATTAATGAGCAGTTCTTC	CASSQDRTSGGINEQFF
.	.	TRBV29-1	TRBJ2-2	TGCAGCCCGACCGGGGAGCTGTTTTTT	CSPTGELFF
.	TRBD1	TRBV28	TRBJ2-3	TGTGCCAGCAGTACAAACAGGGGGCATATAGATACGCAGTATTTT	CASSTNRGHIDTQYF
.	.	TRBV7-9	TRBJ1-1	TGTGCCAGCAGCTTAGCGGCAACGAACACTGAAGCTTTCTTT	CASSLAATNTEAFF
.	.	TRBV15	TRBJ1-1	TGTGCCACCAGCGTCTCCAACACTGAAGCTTTCTTT	CATSVSNTEAFF
.	TRBD2	TRBV5-1	TRBJ2-1	TGCGCCAGCAGCTTGGACCCGGGACTAGCGGGGGGGTGGAGCAATGAGCAGTTCTTC	CASSLDPGLAGGWSNEQFF
.	.	TRBV7-2	TRBJ2-2	TGTGCCAGCAGCTTAGATGGGGGCGCCCGCCCCGGGGAGCTGTTTTTT	CASSLDGGARPGELFF
.	.	TRBV7-9	TRBJ1-5	TGTGCCAGCAGCGTACAACAGGGGCCCCAGCATTTT	CASSVQQGPQHF
.	.	TRBV18	TRBJ2-6	TGTGCCAGCTCACCACCACACACTAGGGCCAACGTCCTGACTTTC	CASSPPHTRANVLTF
.	.	TRBV7-2	TRBJ2-1	TGTGCCAGCAGCTCAAGGGACTTCAACAATGAGCAGTTCTTC	CASSSRDFNNEQFF
.	.	TRBV19	TRBJ1-5	TGTGCCAGCGATACAGGGTTAAATCAGCCCCAGCATTTT	CASDTGLNQPQHF
.	TRBD2	TRBV14	TRBJ2-1	TGTGCCAGCAGCTCCAGACTAGCGGGGGTTTACAATGAGCAGTTCTTC	CASSSRLAGVYNEQFF
.	.	TRBV6-6	TRBJ1-6	TGTGCCAGCAGTTCGCGACAGGATAATTCACCCCTCCACTTT	CASSSRQDNSPLHF
few	TRBD1	TRBV3-1/TRBV3-2	TRBJ1-6	TGTGCCAGCAGCCAAGATCAGGGGGCTCGGTCACCCCTCCACTTT	CASSQDQGARSPLHF
.	.	TRBV5-6	TRBJ1-4	TGTGCCAGCAGCTCCGGGAACGAAAAACTGTTTTTT	CASSSGNEKLFF
.	.	TRBV11-2	TRBJ1-6	TGTGCCAGCAGCCCTACAGTGAGAGATTCACCCCTCCACTTT	CASSPTVRDSPLHF
.	TRBD1	TRBV7-6	TRBJ2-5	TGTGCCAGCAGCTTACAAGCAGGGGGACAAGAGACCCAGTACTTC	CASSLQAGGQETQYF
.	.	TRBV7-2	TRBJ1-6	TGTGCCAGCAGCTTAGCGGCGGTGAGCTCCTATAATTCACCCCTCCACTTT	CASSLAAVSSYNSPLHF
.	.	TRBV10-3	TRBJ2-7	TGTGCCATCAGTGAAGGAAGGAGCTCCTACGAGCAGTACTTC	CAISEGRSSYEQYF
.	TRBD1	TRBV3-1/TRBV3-2	TRBJ1-6	TGTGCCAGCAGCCAGCCGACAGGGGCTTCACCCCTCCACTTT	CASSQPTGASPLHF
.	.	TRBV24-1	TRBJ2-3	TGTGCCACCAGTGATTCTAGCAACGCAGATACGCAGTATTTT	CATSDSSNADTQYF
.	TRBD2	TRBV5-6	TRBJ2-4	TGTGCCAGCAGCTTGGCGAGCGGGGGGGCCAAAAACATTCAGTACTTC	CASSLASGGAKNIQYF
.	.	TRBV5-4	TRBJ2-5	TGTGCCAGCAGCCCCGGGAGCCAAGAGACCCAGTACTTC	CASSPGSQETQYF
.	.	TRBV28	TRBJ1-3	TGTGCCAGCAGTCCCGGGACACCAGTCTCTGGAAACACCATATATTTT	CASSPGTPVSGNTIYF
.	.	TRBV5-1	TRBJ1-1	TGCGCCAGCAGCTTGGGACAGGATAAAGCTTTCTTT	CASSLGQDKAFF
.	.	TRBV5-4	TRBJ2-5	TGTGCCAGCAGCCCCCGCGGGTACCAAGAGACCCAGTACTTC	CASSPRGYQETQYF
.	TRBD1	TRBV9	TRBJ1-3	TGTGCCAGCAGCGTTCTCCGGGACAGGGGGCTAGGAAACACCATATATTTT	CASSVLRDRGLGNTIYF
.	TRBD2	TRBV5-4	TRBJ2-7	TGTGCCAGCAGCTTTAGCGGGGGGGCCCACGAGCAGTACTTC	CASSFSGGAHEQYF
.	.	TRBV7-3	TRBJ1-1	TGTGCCAGCAGCTTAAACGGGAACACTGAAGCTTTCTTT	CASSLNGNTEAFF
.	TRBD1	TRBV11-1	TRBJ1-1	TGTGCCAGCAGCCCATGGACAGGGGCGCTCGATACTGAAGCTTTCTTT	CASSPWTGALDTEAFF
.	.	TRBV5-6	TRBJ2-7	TGTGCCAGCAGCTCCGGGACACTATACGAGCAGTACTTC	CASSSGTLYEQYF
.	TRBD2	TRBV27	TRBJ2-7	TGTGCCAGCAGCCCCCGGGGGGTTGCCTACGAGCAGTACTTC	CASSPRGVAYEQYF
.	TRBD2	TRBV7-2	TRBJ2-3	TGTGCCAGCAGCTTACTAGCGGGGACAGATACGCAGTATTTT	CASSLLAGTDTQYF
.	.	TRBV2	TRBJ2-2	TGTGCCAGCACAAGACAGGACAACACCGGGGAGCTGTTTTTT	CASTRQDNTGELFF
.	.	TRBV7-9	TRBJ2-3	TGTGCCAGCAGCTTAATGGCTAGTCAGACGCAGTATTTT	CASSLMASQTQYF
.	TRBD1	TRBV7-9	TRBJ1-4	TGTGCCAGCAGCTCCTTCAAAGGGACAGGCGAAAAACTGTTTTTT	CASSSFKGTGEKLFF
.	TRBD2	TRBV5-4	TRBJ2-7	TGTGCCAGCAGCTTACCGGGACTAGCGGGGCCAGAGCAGTACTTC	CASSLPGLAGPEQYF
.	.	TRBV4-1	TRBJ1-2	TGCGCCAGCAGCCAAGAAGGAGGCGGGACCTCGCGTGGCTACACCTTC	CASSQEGGGTSRGYTF
.	TRBD1	TRBV2	TRBJ2-7	TGTGCCAGCAGGAGAACGCCGGGACAGGCATCCTACGAGCAGTACTTC	CASRRTPGQASYEQYF
.	.	TRBV5-1	TRBJ2-3	TGCGCCAGCAGTTCGGGGGTGATGGGAACAGATACGCAGTATTTT	CASSSGVMGTDTQYF
.	.	TRBV20-1	TRBJ1-4	TGCGGGTGCATGCCGGGGGAAAAACTGTTTTTT	CGCMPGEKLFF
few	.	TRBV18	TRBJ1-4	TGTGCCAGCTCACGAACCTCGACAGGAGGACTTGCAACTAATGAAAAACTGTTTTTT	CASSRTSTGGLATNEKLFF
.	.	TRBV18	TRBJ2-2	TGTGCCAGCTCACCACGGGGCGATGGCGGGGGCACGAACACCGGGGAGCTGTTTTTT	CASSPRGDGGGTNTGELFF